The sequence of this T cell receptor beta chain was determined in a study of cytomegalovirus exposure and HLA in healthy donors (dated by TCRdb to the late 2010s). For context, the study as a whole: In an earlier analysis of under 750 of the donors, 250 to 350 Gb of sequence data and approximately 100 million unique TCR beta sequences from about 190 million T cells were reported. Approximately 310 gigabases of sequencing data and approximately 85 million unique TCR sequences were included in an early release covering several hundred HLA-typed donors. Of the approximately 400 genotyped donors, over 65% fell in the genetic ancestry cluster associated with self-reported Caucasian donors. The aim of the study was to test whether cataloging public T cell receptors could identify signatures of past pathogen exposure. The study used immunosequencing to profile the T cell repertoires of approximately 650 subjects and linked those repertoires to cytomegalovirus serostatus. Along with the roughly 670-subject first cohort, a separate validation cohort of some 130 different subjects was used. To predict cytomegalovirus infection status, the study brought together high-throughput TCR immunosequencing, statistical association of individual TCRs with disease status, and machine learning. A later analysis re-analyzed previously published TCR beta repertoires from roughly 630 donors and added high-resolution HLA genotyping to study TCR occurrence patterns. Rather than drawing on any new phenotypic data, the later analysis identified candidate immune exposures from TCR beta sequences and the way those sequences occurred across donors. An earlier analysis of 587 of the donors used high-throughput TCR beta sequencing to judge whether each TCR beta V gene segment behaved as functional or pseudogenic. Alongside the repertoire data, information on donor age, sex, ethnicity and CMV serostatus was compiled. Genome-wide SNP genotypes for about 65% of the roughly 670 donors were used in a later genetic analysis, which treated that subset as a discovery cohort. Every discovery cohort repertoire had been produced on one sequencing platform. Class I and class II HLA loci were covered by the typing at four-digit resolution. The number of typed donors differed by locus: about 620-640 for A, B, C, DRB1 and DQB1; 522 for DQA1; about 600 for DPA1; and around 450 for DPB1. About five DR-DQ haplotypes were handled as single units for association and clustering because linkage in the cohort was strong. Among 398 genotyped donors of the cohort, an average of 235,054 unique TCR beta nucleotide sequences were sequenced per donor, roughly a sixth of them non-productive. Beyond this particular receptor, the publication reports: The cohort was sequenced for TCR beta chains only, and without alpha or paired-chain data the features that could be detected were limited. Over 15 rarely observed V segments, including chromosome 9 orphons, were excluded from the earlier analysis of several hundred of the donors because counts were too low. A further reported finding was that TCR beta sequences accurately predicted the HLA-A and HLA-B alleles for most subjects in the first cohort. Because HLA typing was unavailable for some donors at each locus, only the typed subset was used in association tests. Assigning TCR associations to individual alleles was difficult when HLA alleles, especially DR and DQ, strongly co-occurred. In a later genetic analysis, a missense DCLRE1C variant was associated with V-gene and J-gene trimming of TCR beta chains, and the association was replicated in an independent cohort. In a later analysis, HLA-associated TCR beta chains showed more clonal expansion and lower generation probabilities than non-associated chains that were equally common. Compared with the approximately 670-donor mean, donors in an Asian-associated ancestry cluster had fewer N-insertions in productive TCRs, according to a later genetic analysis. A cluster of highly shared sequence variants was judged likely to be a technical artifact of the sequencing pipeline. In an earlier analysis of about 550 of the donors, most TCR beta V segments were observed in productive rearrangements about 90% or about 30% of the time, broadly matching IMGT annotations. According to a later analysis, TCR association rates differed among HLA loci, with DRB1 alleles showing the most associated TCRs and HLA-C alleles showing the fewest. In vitro tests confirmed that a few of the cytomegalovirus-associated TCR beta chains recognize cytomegalovirus antigens. The study listed 164 TCR beta chains as associated with cytomegalovirus. Immune exposure information for the cohort was limited to CMV serostatus. Most TCR sequences were observed very rarely across donors, whereas some public TCRs were present in many individuals. According to a later analysis, parvovirus B19, influenza, CMV and Epstein-Barr virus appeared linked to several top co-occurrence clusters. Presence/absence analyses assumed roughly uniform sequencing depth across donors, an assumption that may not hold. Correlated functional status among segregating V segments might be attributable to linkage disequilibrium, but an unknown experimental factor could not be ruled out. Cytomegalovirus status was reported to be diagnosed by the classifier with high specificity and sensitivity in both the original and validation cohorts. According to a later analysis, most CMV-associated TCR beta chains appeared to be HLA-restricted, and the HLA associations seemed to be driven largely by CMV exposure. The authors suggested that the approach could potentially be generalized to other disease states and immunological phenotypes. Because the 87-base-pair reads could not distinguish some IMGT-functional V segments, including TRBV6-2 and TRBV6-3, those segments were excluded. At a false discovery rate of 0.05, a later analysis linked around 15,000 TCR beta sequences to specific HLA alleles.

In total, roughly 670 healthy bone marrow donors made up the cohort. At the time of sampling, every cohort member was nominally healthy, though immune exposures that went unrecorded were likely present. The donor tested CMV seronegative and was one of the 352 seronegative cohort members. Each donor provided a peripheral blood sample, and peripheral blood mononuclear cells were used for TCR beta sequencing. Genomic DNA extraction from the blood cell samples was performed with the Qiagen DNeasy Blood Extraction Kit. The library was made by the immunoSEQ multiplex PCR assay. For the multiplex PCR, a mixture combining 60 forward primers for TCR Vbeta segments and 13 reverse primers for TCR Jbeta segments was used. The CDR3 region of rearranged TCR beta genes was amplified from genomic DNA with a multiplex PCR assay. The Illumina HiSeq System was used to sequence the amplified TCR beta libraries as 87-base-pair reads. Regarding the original processing steps: A later analysis tallied approximately 87 million unique TCR beta chains across the 550 to 850 repertoires, and around 10 million of those chains were shared by two or more donors. To remove PCR and sequencing errors, raw reads were error-corrected and collapsed into unique sequences using a nearest-neighbor algorithm that merged closely related sequences. To assign V, D and J gene segments, CDR3 sequences were aligned to IMGT reference sequences. Each retained sequence needed at least a six-nucleotide match to both a V gene segment and a J gene segment. A rearrangement counted as productive if the CDR3 had no stop codons and remained in frame with V and J, and every other rearrangement counted as non-productive. CDR3 was defined by IMGT convention, running from the second conserved V-encoded cysteine to the conserved J-encoded phenylalanine. In an earlier analysis of approximately 500 of the donors, sequences lacking an unambiguous match to a single V gene segment were excluded. An earlier analysis of under 750 of the donors called V segments functional above 56.7% productive rearrangements and segregating when the between-donor standard deviation exceeded 5%. A statistical classification framework was developed to diagnose cytomegalovirus status using the catalog of TCR beta chain sequences. In a later analysis, TCR nucleotide sequences were compared against IMGT/GENE-DB human TR gene sequences so that V and J genes could be assigned. The TCRdist pipeline was used in a later analysis to assign CDR3 sequences and most-parsimonious VDJ recombination scenarios. A later analysis defined each TCR beta chain by its CDR3 amino acid sequence plus V-gene family, and excluded reads lacking a unique V-gene family. In a later analysis, nearly 600 highly shared, low-generation-probability nucleotide sequences were removed to address suspected cross-contamination and a sequencing artifact. In a later analysis, a clonal expansion index was calculated for each public chain from normalized within-repertoire ranks of inferred template counts. Generation probabilities in a later analysis came from a VDJ recombination model fitted to out-of-frame rearrangements, and those results were checked against IGoR. In a later analysis, TCR-TCR, TCR-HLA and TCR-CMV co-occurrence was scored with hypergeometric tests, and a repertoire-size bias correction was applied to TCR pairs. A later analysis estimated false discovery rates by permuting HLA or CMV assignments 20 times. In a later analysis, co-occurring TCRs were grouped using DBSCAN, and TCRdist sequence similarity was added for clustering within HLA-allele-positive subsets. Repertoires with fewer than 30,000 or more than 120,000 public chains were left out of co-occurrence clustering, as were roughly five repertoires with anomalous nucleotide sharing. In TCRdb, the immuneACCESS table is reduced to in-frame sequences with V and J assigned. These tables do not hold every clone; where another copy was compared, an unresolved V gene accounts for under half, and the others remain unexplained. The V and J calls and the clone size are those of that table, but D and trimming were determined from the DNA. Present in this sample are 100,000 to 150,000 clones, over 70% of which were seen just once. The top ten hold about 3.3% of the sample.

As for this clone: Which antigen it targets is not known. The sample holds no much larger clone one base away, and base qualities are not on file.

The germline V gene (reference sequence) provides CDR1 LNHDA and CDR2 SQIVND. Between the V and J ends, shortened by 4 bases and 8 bases respectively, the junction contains 14 bases. Including the terminal cysteine and phenylalanine, the CDR3 comprises 13 residues. Only the CDR3 region is kept as DNA, spanning 39 bases read in frame from base 1. Here the chain combines TRBV19 and TRBJ1-1; TRBD1 is a possible D gene, resting on 5 matching bases. The sequence was collected from a woman aged 50 to 60 in good health and CMV-seronegative. Material for sequencing was PBMCs. The nucleotides are TGTGCCAGTAGTACCGGGGGAGCACTGGAAGCTTTCTTT. Translated, it reads CASSTGGALEAFF.